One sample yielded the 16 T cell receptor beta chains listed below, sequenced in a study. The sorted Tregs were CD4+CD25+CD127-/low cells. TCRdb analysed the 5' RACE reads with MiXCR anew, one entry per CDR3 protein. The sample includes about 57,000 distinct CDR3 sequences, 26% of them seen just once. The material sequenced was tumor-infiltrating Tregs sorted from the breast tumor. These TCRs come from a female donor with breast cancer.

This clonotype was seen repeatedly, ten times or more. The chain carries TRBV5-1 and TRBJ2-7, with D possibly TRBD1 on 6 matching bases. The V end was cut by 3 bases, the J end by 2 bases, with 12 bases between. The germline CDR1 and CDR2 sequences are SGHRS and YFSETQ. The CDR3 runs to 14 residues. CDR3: CASSWTVGTYEQYF. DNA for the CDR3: TGCGCCAGCAGCTGGACAGTGGGGACCTACGAGCAGTACTTC. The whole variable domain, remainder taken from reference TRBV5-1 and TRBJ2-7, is KAGVTQTPRYLIKTRGQQVTLSCSPISGHRSVSWYQQTPGQGLQFLFEYFSETQRNKGNFPGRFSGRQFSNSRSEMNVSTLELGDSALYLCASSWTVGTYEQYFGPGTRLTVT.

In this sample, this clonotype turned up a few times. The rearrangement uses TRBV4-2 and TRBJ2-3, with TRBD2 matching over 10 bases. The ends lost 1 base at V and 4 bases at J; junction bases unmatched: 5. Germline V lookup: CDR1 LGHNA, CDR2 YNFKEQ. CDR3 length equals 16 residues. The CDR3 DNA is TGTGCCAGCAGCCAAGTGATAGCGGGGGGCCCAGATACGCAGTATTTT. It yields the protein CASSQVIAGGPDTQYF.

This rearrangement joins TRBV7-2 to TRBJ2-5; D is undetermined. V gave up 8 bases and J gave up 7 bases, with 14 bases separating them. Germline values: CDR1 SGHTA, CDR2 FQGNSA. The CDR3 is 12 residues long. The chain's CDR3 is CASGNSAGTQYF. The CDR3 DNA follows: TGTGCCAGCGGCAACTCGGCTGGGACCCAGTACTTC.

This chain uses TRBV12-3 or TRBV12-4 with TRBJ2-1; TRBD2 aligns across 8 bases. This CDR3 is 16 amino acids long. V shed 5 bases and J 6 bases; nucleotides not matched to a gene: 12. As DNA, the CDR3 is TGTGCCAGCAGTCCTCGGGGGGGCCTCAATTTCAATGAGCAGTTCTTC. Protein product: CASSPRGGLNFNEQFF.

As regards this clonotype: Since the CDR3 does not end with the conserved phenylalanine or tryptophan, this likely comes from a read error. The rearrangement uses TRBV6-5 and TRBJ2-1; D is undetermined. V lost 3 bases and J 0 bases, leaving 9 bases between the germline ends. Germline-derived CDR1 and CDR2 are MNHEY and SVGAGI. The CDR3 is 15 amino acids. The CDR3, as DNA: TGTGCCAGCAGTTATGGGCGGAACTCCTACAATGAGCAGTTCTCC. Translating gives CASSYGRNSYNEQFS.

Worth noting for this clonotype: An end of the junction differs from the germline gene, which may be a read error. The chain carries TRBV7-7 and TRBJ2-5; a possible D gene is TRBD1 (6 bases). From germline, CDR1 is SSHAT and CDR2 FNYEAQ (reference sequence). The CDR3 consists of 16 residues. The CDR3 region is CASSSGGWGRQETQYF. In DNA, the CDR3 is TGTGCTAGCAGCTCCGGAGGTTGGGGGCGGCAAGAGACCCAGTACTTC.

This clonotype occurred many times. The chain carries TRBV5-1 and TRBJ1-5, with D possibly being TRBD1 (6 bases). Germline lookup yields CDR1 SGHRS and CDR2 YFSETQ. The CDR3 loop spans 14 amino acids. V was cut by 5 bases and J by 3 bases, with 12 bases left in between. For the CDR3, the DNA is TGCGCCAGCAGTTCCGGACAGCTCAATCAGCCCCAGCATTTT. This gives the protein CASSSGQLNQPQHF. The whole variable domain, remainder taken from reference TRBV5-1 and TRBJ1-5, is KAGVTQTPRYLIKTRGQQVTLSCSPISGHRSVSWYQQTPGQGLQFLFEYFSETQRNKGNFPGRFSGRQFSNSRSEMNVSTLELGDSALYLCASSSGQLNQPQHFGDGTRLSIL.

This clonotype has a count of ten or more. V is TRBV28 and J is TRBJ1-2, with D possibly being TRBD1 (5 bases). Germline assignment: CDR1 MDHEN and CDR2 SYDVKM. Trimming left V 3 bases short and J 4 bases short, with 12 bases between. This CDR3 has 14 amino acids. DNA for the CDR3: TGTGCCAGCAGTTTTGGGGGAAGAGGCTATGGCTACACCTTC. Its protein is CASSFGGRGYGYTF.

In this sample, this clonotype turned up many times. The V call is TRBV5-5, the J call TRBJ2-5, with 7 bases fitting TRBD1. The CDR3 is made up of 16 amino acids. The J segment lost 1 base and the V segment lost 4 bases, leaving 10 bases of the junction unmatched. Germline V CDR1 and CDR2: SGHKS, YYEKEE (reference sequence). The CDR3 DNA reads TGTGCCAGCAGCGGCGGCGCACAGGGGCCCCAAGAGACCCAGTACTTC. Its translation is CASSGGAQGPQETQYF.

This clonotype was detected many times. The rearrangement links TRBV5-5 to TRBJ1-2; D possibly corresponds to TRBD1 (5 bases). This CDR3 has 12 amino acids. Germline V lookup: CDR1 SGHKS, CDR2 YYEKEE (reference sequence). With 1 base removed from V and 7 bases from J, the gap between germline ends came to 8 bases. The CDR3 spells CASSLQGSGYTF. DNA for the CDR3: TGTGCCAGCAGCTTGCAGGGAAGTGGCTACACCTTC. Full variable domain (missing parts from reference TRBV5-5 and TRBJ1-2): DAGVTQSPTHLIKTRGQQVTLRCSPISGHKSVSWYQQVLGQGPQFIFQYYEKEERGRGNFPDRFSARQFPNYSSELNVNALLLGDSALYLCASSLQGSGYTFGSGTRLTVV.

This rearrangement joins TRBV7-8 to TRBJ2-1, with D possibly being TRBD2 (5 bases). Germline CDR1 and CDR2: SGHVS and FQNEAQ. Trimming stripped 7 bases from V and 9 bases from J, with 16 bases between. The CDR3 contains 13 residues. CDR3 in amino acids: CASILREHSEQFF. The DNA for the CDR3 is TGTGCCAGCATACTGAGGGAACACAGTGAGCAGTTCTTC.

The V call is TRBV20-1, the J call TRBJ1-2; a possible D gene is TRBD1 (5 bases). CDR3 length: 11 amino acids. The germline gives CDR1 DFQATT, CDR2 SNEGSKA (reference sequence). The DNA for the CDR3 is TGCACCGCGCAGACAGAGAAGAACCCCACCTTC. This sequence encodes CTAQTEKNPTF.

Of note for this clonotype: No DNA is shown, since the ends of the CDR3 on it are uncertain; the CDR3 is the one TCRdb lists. The CDR3: CSVGAGTDQGAF. This chain joins TRBV20-1 and TRBJ1-2; TRBD1 was called by the table and not checked on the DNA. The CDR3 totals 12 residues, both ends included. CDR1 and CDR2 (germline): DFQATT, SNEGSKA (reference sequence).

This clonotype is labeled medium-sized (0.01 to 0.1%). CDR3 sequence (DNA): TGCGCCAGCAGCCAATCGACTAGCGGGAGTGAGACCCAGTACTTC. It encodes CASSQSTSGSETQYF. The chain joins TRBV4-3 to TRBJ2-5, with 12 bases that match TRBD2. V gave up 2 bases and J gave up 5 bases; unmatched junction bases: 3. Per germline, CDR1 LGHNA and CDR2 YSLEER. The CDR3 spans 15 residues.

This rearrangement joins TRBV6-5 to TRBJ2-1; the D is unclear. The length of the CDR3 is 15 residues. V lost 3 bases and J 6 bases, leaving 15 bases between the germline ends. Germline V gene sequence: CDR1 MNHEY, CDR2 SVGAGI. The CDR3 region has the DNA TGTGCCAGCAGTTATAGACCTCTAGAACTCAATGAGCAGTTCTTC. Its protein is CASSYRPLELNEQFF.

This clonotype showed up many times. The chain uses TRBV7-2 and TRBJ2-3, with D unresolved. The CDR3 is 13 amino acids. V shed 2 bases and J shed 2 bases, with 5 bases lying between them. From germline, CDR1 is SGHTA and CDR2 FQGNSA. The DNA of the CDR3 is TGTGCCAGCAGCTTACGGATCACAGATACGCAGTATTTT. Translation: CASSLRITDTQYF.